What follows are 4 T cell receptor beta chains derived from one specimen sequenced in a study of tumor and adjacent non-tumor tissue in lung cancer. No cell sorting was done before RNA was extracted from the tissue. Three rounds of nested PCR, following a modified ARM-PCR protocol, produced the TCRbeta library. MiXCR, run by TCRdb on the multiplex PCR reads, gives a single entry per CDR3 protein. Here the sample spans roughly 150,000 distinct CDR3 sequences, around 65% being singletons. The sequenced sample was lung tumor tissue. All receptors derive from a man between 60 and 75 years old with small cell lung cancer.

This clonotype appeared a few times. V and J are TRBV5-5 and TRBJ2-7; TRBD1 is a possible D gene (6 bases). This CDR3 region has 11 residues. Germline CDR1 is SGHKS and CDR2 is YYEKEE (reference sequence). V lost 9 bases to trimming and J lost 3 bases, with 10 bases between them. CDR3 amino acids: CATRTDYEQYF. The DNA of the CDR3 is TGTGCCACCCGGACAGACTACGAGCAGTACTTC.

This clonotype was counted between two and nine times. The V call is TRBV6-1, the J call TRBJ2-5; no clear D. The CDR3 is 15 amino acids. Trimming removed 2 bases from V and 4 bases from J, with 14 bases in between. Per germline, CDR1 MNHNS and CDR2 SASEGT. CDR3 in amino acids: CASSEYGRGRETQYF. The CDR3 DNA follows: TGTGCCAGCAGTGAATACGGCAGAGGTCGAGAGACCCAGTACTTC.

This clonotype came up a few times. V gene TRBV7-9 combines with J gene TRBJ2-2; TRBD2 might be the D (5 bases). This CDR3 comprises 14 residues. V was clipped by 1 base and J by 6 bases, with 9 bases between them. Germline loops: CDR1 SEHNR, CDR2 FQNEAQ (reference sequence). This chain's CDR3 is CASSLGGFAGELFF. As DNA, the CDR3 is TGTGCCAGCAGCTTAGGAGGGTTTGCCGGGGAGCTGTTTTTT.

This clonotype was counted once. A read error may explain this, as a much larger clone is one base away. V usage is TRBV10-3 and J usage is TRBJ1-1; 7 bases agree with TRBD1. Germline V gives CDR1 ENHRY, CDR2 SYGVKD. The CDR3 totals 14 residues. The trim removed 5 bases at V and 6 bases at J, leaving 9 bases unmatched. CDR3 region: CAISRTGAFAEAFF. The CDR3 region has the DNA TGTGCCATCAGTCGTACAGGGGCCTTCGCTGAAGCTTTCTTT.